This T cell receptor beta chain is from a study of blood T cells in healthy people across ages. For the second PCR, which ran for about 6 to 12 cycles, a sample-barcoded 5' primer and a J-beta primer mix were used. From the 5' RACE reads, TCRdb called clonotypes with MiXCR, one entry per CDR3 protein. This sample carries fewer than 700,000 distinct CDR3 sequences, roughly 41% of them seen once, and the ten largest clones take 25% to 30%. This clonotype was detected only a few times. This TCR was sampled from an elderly man in good health. Sequenced material: blood.

The CDR3 is CASSARQGAQYF. DNA for the CDR3: TGTGCCAGCAGCGCCCGCCAGGGGGCCCAGTACTTC. The genes are TRBV11-3 and TRBJ2-4; 8 bases are a match to TRBD1. Germline V CDR1 and CDR2: SGHNT, YENEEA. V was clipped by 5 bases and J by 13 bases; unmatched bases: 7. The CDR3 runs 12 residues.